This T cell receptor (beta chain) comes out of a study of shared clonotypes between healthy human individuals. Regarding the study as a whole: Only blood underwent sampling, and tissue repertoires likely differ.

CDR3 size: 14 residues. The germline CDR1 and CDR2 sequences are MDHEN and SYDVKM. Trimming cost V 0 bases and J 8 bases, with 11 bases left between them. About this clone itself: Its antigen is undetermined.

TCRdb's copy holds only in-frame clones and misses some; the assay was immunoSEQ multiplex PCR. The sample yields about 770,000 clones, just under 75% seen once. This receptor was taken from a woman aged 30 to 39 in good health. The chain has TRBV28 and TRBJ1-5; TRBD1 might be the D (6 bases). The sample comprised memory CD4+ T cells sorted from blood. Subset meaning: CD45RA-negative fraction. The CDR3 DNA reads as TGTGCCAGCAGTTTATGGCCAGGGGTAAAGCCCCAGCATTTT. Its translation is CASSLWPGVKPQHF. The full variable domain, in which reference TRBV28 and TRBJ1-5 provide the parts outside the CDR3, is DVKVTQSSRYLVKRTGEKVFLECVQDMDHENMFWYRQDPGLGLRLIYFSYDVKMKEKGDIPEGYSVSREKKERFSLILESASTNQTSMYLCASSLWPGVKPQHFGDGTRLSIL.